This T cell receptor (beta chain) was sequenced during a study of blood T cell repertoires in COVID-19. The wider study: The study drew acute and convalescent COVID-19 samples from the United States, Italy and Spain. PBMCs, B-cell-depleted T cells, or T cells provided the cDNA or gDNA that made up the material.

Original data processing: Amplification with reference gene primers provided the estimates of nucleated cell counts. Clones were read by immunoSEQ multiplex PCR, and TCRdb kept only the in-frame ones, dropping some. That table gives V, J and clone size, and the DNA gave D and trimming. The data contain 180,000 or so clones, around 83% of them singletons. Trimming removed 6 bases from V and 3 bases from J, with 11 bases in between. The V gene's germline CDR1 is KGHSH and CDR2 LQKENI. CDR3 length: 14 amino acids. The specimen sequenced was peripheral blood. The gene calls are TRBV18 and TRBJ1-4, with D tentatively TRBD1 (5 bases). This sequence was found in a man younger than 30 with acute or convalescent COVID-19. CDR3: CASSPRGANEKLFF. CDR3 sequence (DNA): TGTGCCAGCTCCCCTCGGGGGGCTAATGAAAAACTGTTTTTT.